Listed below are T cell receptor beta chains from one sample, sequenced in a study of radiotherapy plus CTLA-4 blockade in lung cancer. Profiling relied on immunoSEQ multiplex PCR, and the TCRdb table lists in-frame clones only, not all of them. The sample shows more than 95,000 clones, about four fifths of them seen only once. Sample: peripheral blood, taken from a patient treated with radiotherapy plus ipilimumab. Receptor source: a human donor with non-small cell lung cancer who had a partial response to radiotherapy plus ipilimumab. Some clones in this sample may be carry-over from other donors' samples. Each CDR3 is given without its conserved first and last residue. Fields, in order: V gene, CDR3 length, CDR3 protein.

TRBV7-8	15	ASSQGGAGGITGELF
TRBV5-4	13	ASSQRQGPNYGYT
TRBV7-8	12	ASSSLAGSHEQF
TRBV11-2	13	ASSFLARSYNEQF
TRBV7-8	12	ASSPDRVLHEQY
TRBV6-5	13	ASRPRAGSSYEQY
TRBV7-2	10	ASSRSRDTQY
TRBV11-3	13	ASSGGLAGVETQY
TRBV19	14	ASTAQASTPGYGYT
TRBV9	13	ASSLRTDGPDTQY
TRBV9	11	ASSVGGPDTQY
TRBV18	10	ASSPNLETQY
TRBV18	11	ASVGQGGYGYT
TRBV9	14	ASITGTSGVPNEQF
TRBV6-5	14	ASSYGVAGNQETQY
TRBV29-1	11	SVEQGVNYGYT
TRBV29-1	13	STNSPGQRNNEQF
TRBV5-1	13	ASSLAGGRQETQY
TRBV11-2	11	ASSLGGEDTQY
TRBV19	11	ASSRQGDYEQY
TRBV7-3	14	ASSLQSGGRADTQY
TRBV18	12	ASSAGTRLLEQF
TRBV5-1	16	ASSSYERTGRNNQPQH
TRBV18	10	ASSPPAGGYT
TRBV5-1	11	ASRDSENYGYT
TRBV7-2	12	ASSSTGVNYGYT
TRBV15	15	ATSRTPGQDSYNEQF
TRBV5-4	13	ASSADRGSHNEQF
TRBV11-3	13	ASSLGRGPNYGYT
TRBV6-5	12	ASSYAGGPDEQY
TRBV10-3	12	AISESDRGYEQF
TRBV14	14	ASSLVGLAGEETQY
TRBV19	11	ASSERDRYGYT
TRBV28	10	ASGGALDTQY
TRBV5-1	13	ASSFVTESTDTQY
TRBV5-1	12	ASSLELSTDTQY
TRBV7-3	11	ASSRGASETQY
TRBV7-2	14	ASSSYFGGGADTQY
TRBV30	14	AWSVGWLAGQETQY
TRBV27	10	ASSFGGNEQF
TRBV10-1	15	ASSDRTSGRAYNEQF
TRBV2	11	APPPGNPDTQY
TRBV6-5	10	ASTLSGNTIY
TRBV10-2	12	ASGPTGGDEKLF
TRBV5-1	14	ASSLGPSGGQETQY
TRBV18	13	ASSPLPGADEKLF